These T cell receptor beta chains were read from a single sample in a study of shared clonotypes between healthy human individuals. Profiling relied on immunoSEQ multiplex PCR, and the TCRdb table lists in-frame clones only, not all of them. The sample carries about 380,000 clones, 90% to 97% recorded once. Material for sequencing was memory CD8+ T cells sorted from blood. The source of these receptors is a man aged 25 to 40 in good health. CDR3s include the opening cysteine and the closing phenylalanine or tryptophan.

V	J	CDR3
TRBV19	TRBJ2-4	CASSIRGAKNIQYF
TRBV2	TRBJ2-2	CASSIETGELFF
TRBV30	TRBJ2-2	CAWSEQGFTGELFF
TRBV6-4	TRBJ2-1	CASPRGLAGSYNEQFF
TRBV4-2	TRBJ1-3	CASSQDMTGDTIYF
TRBV21-1	TRBJ2-5	CASSLMRQGGIETQYF
TRBV2	TRBJ1-5	CASSGEAGSNQPQHF
TRBV29-1	TRBJ1-3	CSVGVLDTIYF
TRBV12-5	TRBJ2-5	CASGLVRPLAGKRETQYF
TRBV19	TRBJ2-2	CASSQLGDTGELFF
TRBV5-5	TRBJ1-4	CASSPRGRAGEKLFF
TRBV5-1	TRBJ1-5	CASSPLTGDQPQHF
TRBV4-2	TRBJ2-2	CASSQGLGSTGELFF
TRBV4-2	TRBJ1-2	CASSQEQDRGGYGYTF
TRBV23-1	TRBJ2-7	CASSLSSAPSSYEQYF
TRBV27	TRBJ2-1	CASSGLARISYNEQFF
TRBV4-1	TRBJ2-7	CASSQAVTKQAPYEQYF
TRBV30	TRBJ2-7	CAWRGRSYEQYF
TRBV30	TRBJ2-3	CAWSRAGGPSDTQYF
TRBV11-2	TRBJ2-1	CATKTSPNNEQFF
TRBV6-1	TRBJ1-5	CASSETRRTSNQPQHF
TRBV29-1	TRBJ2-7	CSGLAGGGNEQYF